This TCR beta chain appears in the sequencing data of a study of shared T cell receptors in the human thymus. Germline CDR1 reads SGHDT; CDR2 reads YYEEEE. The V end was cut by 3 bases, the J end by 3 bases, with 7 bases between. The CDR3 is 13 amino acids. The method was immunoSEQ multiplex PCR; TCRdb's version includes in-frame clones alone and lacks a portion of them. The sample lists hundreds of thousands of clones; approximately 80% were seen once. This clone has only a few counts. A further study also used this sample, focusing on human thymus T cells. That study adds: Thymus tissue for the work was resected from patients undergoing corrective heart surgery. Thymic repertoires from unrelated individuals overlapped highly, related research reported.

The clonotype originates from a boy under three years old with a congenital heart defect. The specimen sequenced was thymocytes. The rearrangement links TRBV5-6 to TRBJ2-1; D gene unclear. CDR3 amino acids: CASSWSHYNEQFF. CDR3 in DNA: TGTGCCAGCAGCTGGAGCCACTACAATGAGCAGTTCTTC.